These 14 T cell receptor beta chains came from one sample sequenced in a study of blood T cell repertoires in COVID-19 (dated by TCRdb to the early 2020s). Receptor amplification or capture employed the immunoSEQ multiplex PCR assay. TCRdb took this table from immuneACCESS and kept in-frame rearrangements with V and J called. Such tables lack part of the clones; where checked against another copy, unresolved V genes explain under half of the gap, and the rest is unexplained. This sample holds 140,000 to 150,000 clones; roughly 82% were observed only once. In total, the top ten clones hold 10% to 13% of the sample. The sequenced sample was peripheral blood. These receptors were taken from a man between 60 and 75 years old with active or convalescent COVID-19.

This rearrangement joins TRBV5-1 to TRBJ1-1; weak D call: TRBD1 (6 bases). The CDR3 covers 15 residues. Trimming shortened V by 4 bases and J by 0 bases, and 13 bases separated the two germline ends. CDR1 and CDR2 (germline): SGHRS, YFSETQ. CDR3 amino acids: CASSPLGQLNTEAFF. The CDR3 nucleotides are TGCGCCAGCAGCCCCCTGGGACAACTGAACACTGAAGCTTTCTTT.

The genes are TRBV3-1 (or the pseudogene TRBV3-2) and TRBJ2-7; D is ambiguous. V gave up 0 bases and J gave up 0 bases, with 6 bases separating them. Germline loops: CDR1 LGHDT, CDR2 YNNKEL (reference sequence). The CDR3 contains 14 residues. The CDR3 region is CASSQELNSYEQYF. DNA of the CDR3: TGTGCCAGCAGCCAAGAATTAAACTCCTACGAGCAGTACTTC.

This rearrangement joins TRBV4-3 to TRBJ2-1, with a weak D call TRBD1 (5 bases). The CDR3 totals 15 residues. V lost 4 bases and J lost 0, with 10 bases in between. Germline CDR1 and CDR2: LGHNA and YSLEER. This CDR3 is CASSLSDSSYNEQFF. CDR3 coding DNA: TGCGCCAGCAGCCTATCTGACAGCTCCTACAATGAGCAGTTCTTC.

This clone has only one observation. The rearrangement joins TRBV19 to TRBJ2-1; 8 bases are a match to TRBD2. V lost 5 bases to trimming and J lost 2 bases; unmatched junction nucleotides: 8. This CDR3 region has 16 residues. The germline V gene has CDR1 LNHDA and CDR2 SQIVND (reference sequence). Written as DNA, the CDR3 is TGTGCCAGTAGTTTGCGACTAGCGTCAACCTACAATGAGCAGTTCTTC. The encoded protein is CASSLRLASTYNEQFF.

This rearrangement joins TRBV27 to TRBJ2-7; 9 bases are shared with TRBD2. The length of the CDR3 is 15 residues. With V trimmed by 5 bases and J by 4 bases, 9 bases remained unmatched. Looked up from germline, CDR1 is MNHEY and CDR2 is SMNVEV (reference sequence). The CDR3 coding sequence is TGTGCCAGCAGTAAGGTTAGCGGGGGCCCGTACGAGCAGTACTTC. Translation: CASSKVSGGPYEQYF.

V and J are TRBV5-6 and TRBJ2-7, with 9 bases aligning to TRBD1. V lost 7 bases to trimming and J lost 6 bases; unmatched junction nucleotides: 8. The CDR3 has 13 residues. CDR1 and CDR2 (germline): SGHDT, YYEEEE. Here the CDR3 reads CASRRTGVAEQYF. In nucleotides, the CDR3 is TGTGCCAGCCGACGGACAGGGGTGGCCGAGCAGTACTTC. Variable domain in full (rest from reference TRBV5-6 and TRBJ2-7): DAGVTQSPTHLIKTRGQQVTLRCSPKSGHDTVSWYQQALGQGPQFIFQYYEEEERQRGNFPDRFSGHQFPNYSSELNVNALLLGDSALYLCASRRTGVAEQYFGPGTRLTVT.

The chain joins TRBV19 to TRBJ1-2; TRBD1 is a possible D gene (6 bases). From germline, CDR1 is LNHDA and CDR2 SQIVND (reference sequence). Trimming stripped 3 bases from V and 0 bases from J, with 26 bases between. This CDR3 comprises 20 residues. DNA for the CDR3: TGTGCCAGTAGTATTTGGGGCAGGGGCTCGAAAATGGGAACTAACTATGGCTACACCTTC. This translates into CASSIWGRGSKMGTNYGYTF.

This clone has a handful of counts. CDR3 protein: CASTRPGGRETQYF. The CDR3 coding sequence is TGTGCCAGCACCCGTCCAGGGGGTCGAGAGACCCAGTACTTC. This chain uses TRBV11-3 with TRBJ2-5; 7 positions match TRBD1. With 7 bases clipped from V and 4 bases from J, the junction kept 9 bases outside the gene matches. The CDR3 consists of 14 residues. The germline V gene encodes CDR1 SGHNT and CDR2 YENEEA.

The genes are TRBV5-1 and TRBJ2-1; D is ambiguous. Germline V gives CDR1 SGHRS, CDR2 YFSETQ. V was cut by 1 base and J by 8 bases, with 22 bases left in between. This CDR3 spans 17 amino acids. CDR3 loop: CASSLRSQSRRRDEQFF. In nucleotides, the CDR3 is TGCGCCAGCAGCTTGAGGTCACAATCTCGCCGTCGGGATGAGCAGTTCTTC.

The chain is built from TRBV28 and TRBJ1-1; a weak D match, TRBD1 (5 bases). Germline CDR1 and CDR2: MDHEN and SYDVKM. V lost 4 bases, J lost 5 bases, and 14 bases lay in between. The CDR3 loop spans 14 amino acids. The DNA of the CDR3 is TGTGCCAGCAGTTCCGCGGGGGTCGATACTGAAGCTTTCTTT. Amino acids: CASSSAGVDTEAFF.

The chain links TRBV4-1 to TRBJ1-2; no clear D. Trimming took 5 bases from V and 8 from J, leaving 12 bases between them. This CDR3 has 12 residues. From germline, CDR1 is MGHRA and CDR2 YSYEKL. The CDR3 is CASSSRAGGYTF. CDR3 in DNA: TGCGCCAGCAGCTCGCGGGCCGGGGGCTACACCTTC.

The genes are TRBV6-1 and TRBJ2-3; TRBD2 matches at 9 bases. Trimming removed 2 bases from V and 0 bases from J; junction bases left unmatched: 9. CDR3 size: 18 residues. Germline V gene sequence: CDR1 MNHNS, CDR2 SASEGT. In DNA form, the CDR3 reads TGTGCCAGCAGTGAACTCCTCCTAGCGGGGCTTAGCACAGATACGCAGTATTTT. It translates to CASSELLLAGLSTDTQYF.

The gene calls are TRBV7-2 and TRBJ2-1; 8 bases map to TRBD1. The CDR3 has 15 residues. Losses at the gene ends were 0 bases for V and 7 bases for J; bases not matched to a gene: 5. Germline V gene lookup returns CDR1 SGHTA and CDR2 FQGNSA. CDR3 protein: CASSLAGQGLNEQFF. The DNA for the CDR3 is TGTGCCAGCAGCTTAGCTGGACAGGGTTTGAATGAGCAGTTCTTC.

This chain joins TRBV20-1 and TRBJ1-1, with unresolved D. Germline-derived CDR1 and CDR2 are DFQATT and SNEGSKA (reference sequence). Trimming left V 3 bases short and J 6 bases short, with 20 bases between. CDR3 length: 15 residues. CDR3 nucleotides: TGCAGTGCTAGTTTGACTTCAACGTGGATATCTGAAGCTTTCTTT. Protein sequence: CSASLTSTWISEAFF.